A selection of T cell receptor beta chains follows, all from one sample in a study of patients and donors after allogeneic stem cell transplantation. From the RT-PCR reads, TCRdb called clonotypes with MiXCR, one entry per CDR3 protein. Counted here are more than 150,000 distinct CDR3 sequences, 40% to 45% occurring once; the ten biggest clones make up about 35%. Sequencing used blood, either unsorted or a sorted T cell fraction (not recorded which). These receptors came from a human donor who was either an allogeneic HSCT recipient or a stem cell or donor lymphocyte infusion donor (not recorded which). It is not recorded whose cells these are; they may come from a transplant donor. Both conserved end residues are part of each CDR3. The D gene is left open where the match is weak. Part of the rows lack a size; the others show once, few, many or a class for expanded clones.

size	V	J	D	DNA	CDR3
NA	TRBV12-3/TRBV12-4	TRBJ1-5	NA	TGTGCCAGCAGTTTAGAACAGTCCAATCAGCCCCAGCATTTT	CASSLEQSNQPQHF
few	TRBV6-5	TRBJ2-1	TRBD2	TGTGCCAGCAGTTATTATGGCGGGAGCTCCTACAATGAGCAGTTCTTC	CASSYYGGSSYNEQFF
few	TRBV20-1	TRBJ2-3	TRBD1	TGCAGTGCTAGAGATCTTCGGACAGGGAGCACAGATACGCAGTATTTT	CSARDLRTGSTDTQYF
NA	TRBV25-1	TRBJ1-2	NA	TGTGCCAGCAGTGAAATCGGCTATGGCTACACCTTC	CASSEIGYGYTF
NA	TRBV5-1	TRBJ2-4	NA	TGCGCCAGCAGCTTCGCGGGAAGGGTGGTAAACATTCAGTACTTC	CASSFAGRVVNIQYF
NA	TRBV29-1	TRBJ2-3	TRBD2	TGCAGCGTTGCGGACCCTACCGGGAGGCCCACAGATACGCAGTATTTT	CSVADPTGRPTDTQYF
many	TRBV12-3/TRBV12-4	TRBJ2-1	NA	TGTGCCAGCAGTTTAGGGGGCAATGAGCAGTTCTTC	CASSLGGNEQFF
NA	TRBV12-3/TRBV12-4	TRBJ2-1	TRBD2	TGTGCCAGCACCGGGACTAGCGGGAGGACTCGATCCTACAATGAGCAGTTCTTC	CASTGTSGRTRSYNEQFF
few	TRBV15	TRBJ1-3	TRBD1	TGTGCCACCAGCAGAAAAACGACAGGGAGTGGAAACACCATATATTTT	CATSRKTTGSGNTIYF
many	TRBV2	TRBJ1-1	TRBD1	TGTGCCAGCGGACAGGGAAGTACTGAAGCTTTCTTT	CASGQGSTEAFF
few	TRBV4-3	TRBJ2-1	NA	TGCGCCAGCAGCCAAGAGCACGGGATAGTTTCCTACAATGAGCAGTTCTTC	CASSQEHGIVSYNEQFF
NA	TRBV4-2	TRBJ1-2	NA	TGTGCCAGCAGCCGGAGCCCTACAGATCCCTATGGCTACACCTTC	CASSRSPTDPYGYTF
NA	TRBV12-3/TRBV12-4	TRBJ1-2	NA	TGTGCCAGCAGTTTATGGGCAGGGGTGAATGGCTACACCTTC	CASSLWAGVNGYTF
few	TRBV25-1	TRBJ2-1	NA	TGTGCCAGCAGTGAATATAGGTGGGAGAAGGGCGAGTTCTTC	CASSEYRWEKGEFF
once	TRBV12-3/TRBV12-4	TRBJ2-7	TRBD1	TGTGCCAGCAGTCCCGGACAGGGGGCCGAGCAGTACTTC	CASSPGQGAEQYF
NA	TRBV27	TRBJ1-1	NA	TGTGCCAGCAGCTCAGGGGCCCGAGGGACTGAAGCTTTCTTT	CASSSGARGTEAFF
many	TRBV7-6	TRBJ1-3	NA	TGTGCCAGCACCCGAGGGGCGGGAGGAAACACCATATATTTT	CASTRGAGGNTIYF
few	TRBV12-3/TRBV12-4	TRBJ1-5	NA	TGTGCCAGCAACGAGCAGGGTCAGCCCCAGCATTTT	CASNEQGQPQHF
NA	TRBV24-1	TRBJ2-2	NA	TGTGCCACCAGTGACGCCTGGAGCGGGGAGCTGTTTTTT	CATSDAWSGELFF
NA	TRBV12-3/TRBV12-4	TRBJ1-1	NA	TGTGCCAGCAGCCAGAGGGGGGGTTTTGACACTGAAGCTTTCTTT	CASSQRGGFDTEAFF
NA	TRBV12-3/TRBV12-4	TRBJ2-7	TRBD2	TGTGCCAGCAGTCCGGGACTAGCGGGAGTACACGAGCAGTACTTC	CASSPGLAGVHEQYF
few	TRBV2	TRBJ1-1	NA	TGTGCCAGCACCCCACCCTATTCGTCCGGACGAGGCACTGAAGCTTTCTTT	CASTPPYSSGRGTEAFF
NA	TRBV7-2	TRBJ1-5	NA	TGTGCCAGCAGCTTCCGAGGAAGCAATCAGCCCCAGCATTTT	CASSFRGSNQPQHF
few	TRBV29-1	TRBJ1-1	TRBD1	TGCAGCGTTGTCCGACAGGGCCGGATGAACACTGAAGCTTTCTTT	CSVVRQGRMNTEAFF
NA	TRBV2	TRBJ1-1	NA	TGTGCCAGCAGTGAGGGAGGGGCGCGGAACACTGAAGCTTTCTTT	CASSEGGARNTEAFF
once	TRBV12-3/TRBV12-4	TRBJ1-1	TRBD1	TGTGCCAGCAGGGGACAGGGACTTGAAGCTTTCTTT	CASRGQGLEAFF
NA	TRBV6-2/TRBV6-3	TRBJ2-3	NA	TGTGCCAGCAGTTACTGGAGCGGGCCCACAGATACGCAGTATTTT	CASSYWSGPTDTQYF
few	TRBV28	TRBJ2-7	TRBD1	TGTGCCAGCAGTAGGGCCGGGACAGCCGTCGACGAGCAGTACTTC	CASSRAGTAVDEQYF
NA	TRBV12-3/TRBV12-4	TRBJ1-5	NA	TGTGCCAGCAGTCCACAGGGAAGCAATCAGCCCCAGCATTTT	CASSPQGSNQPQHF
NA	TRBV7-8	TRBJ1-2	NA	TGTGCCAGCAGCCAGCCCGAACCGCATAACTATGGCTACACCTTC	CASSQPEPHNYGYTF
few	TRBV20-1	TRBJ2-2	TRBD2	TGCAGTGCTAGCCCGGGACTAGGCCAATCTGGGGAGCTGTTTTTT	CSASPGLGQSGELFF
NA	TRBV19	TRBJ1-5	NA	TGTGCCAACCATCAGCCCCAGCATTTT	CANHQPQHF
NA	TRBV28	TRBJ1-1	TRBD1	TGTGCCAGCAGTCCATACAGGGGCGCAAACACTGAAGCTTTCTTT	CASSPYRGANTEAFF
NA	TRBV20-1	TRBJ2-1	NA	TGCAGTGCTAGCTTTGGACCGCAGTTCTTC	CSASFGPQFF
NA	TRBV6-2/TRBV6-3	TRBJ2-7	NA	TGTGCCAGCAGGGACTACGAGCAGTACTTC	CASRDYEQYF
NA	TRBV15	TRBJ1-6	NA	TGTGCCACCAGCAGAGAGGGGTCCCATAATTCACCCCTCCACTTT	CATSREGSHNSPLHF